The 19 T cell receptor beta chains presented below share a single source sample, sequenced in a study of cutaneous CD30+ T cell lymphoproliferative disorder and hepatitis E (dated 2018 in TCRdb). Library creation used the immunoSEQ multiplex PCR assay. This is the immuneACCESS table as TCRdb keeps it, with only in-frame sequences that have V and J called. A part of the clones is gone; compared with another copy, unresolved V genes explain less than half, and the rest is unexplained. The table for this sample lists some 7,200 clones; about 74% of them were counted only once. The top ten constitute under 1.4% of the sample. Sequencing input: blood. These receptor sequences come from a human donor with a cutaneous T cell lymphoproliferative disorder associated with hepatitis E virus.

The genes are TRBV6-5 and TRBJ2-7; D is unresolved. CDR3 length: 14 amino acids. Trimming removed 0 bases from V and 3 bases from J, with 9 bases in between. Germline values: CDR1 MNHEY, CDR2 SVGAGI. The CDR3 here is CASSYSRRLYEQYF. The CDR3, as DNA: TGTGCCAGCAGTTACTCGAGAAGGCTCTACGAGCAGTACTTC.

This clone was seen only once. The chain has TRBV19 and TRBJ1-5; 9 nucleotides agree with TRBD1. The CDR3 extends over 15 amino acids. The junction had 1 base not matched to a gene; V was cut back by 3 bases and J by 1 base. CDR1 and CDR2 (germline): LNHDA, SQIVND (reference sequence). The CDR3 loop is CASSIGTGSNQPQHF. The CDR3 coding sequence is TGTGCCAGTAGTATTGGGACAGGGAGCAATCAGCCCCAGCATTTT.

The rearrangement joins TRBV4-3 to TRBJ1-1; 7 bases are shared with TRBD1. The CDR3 covers 14 residues. Germline assignment: CDR1 LGHNA and CDR2 YSLEER. V dropped 1 base and J dropped 4; count of bases not matched to a gene: 3. The CDR3 region has the DNA TGCGCCAGCAGCCAAGGACAGGGTATCACTGAAGCTTTCTTT. Encoded protein: CASSQGQGITEAFF.

The chain employs TRBV18 and TRBJ1-2, with 8 positions matching TRBD1. V shed 4 bases and J 8 bases; nucleotides not matched to a gene: 9. Germline CDR1 KGHSH, CDR2 LQKENI. The CDR3 contains 14 residues. The CDR3: CASSLGQGWEGYTF. CDR3 DNA sequence: TGTGCCAGCTCACTCGGACAGGGATGGGAGGGCTACACCTTC.

This clone came up once. The genes are TRBV30 and TRBJ2-7, with TRBD2 matching 12 bases. Unmatched junction bases numbered 2, after V lost 2 bases and J lost 6 bases. The CDR3 length is 13 residues. Germline V gene lookup returns CDR1 GTSNPN and CDR2 SVGIG (reference sequence). The CDR3: CAWSPGLAGEQYF. The DNA for the CDR3 is TGTGCCTGGAGTCCGGGACTAGCGGGCGAGCAGTACTTC.

The J gene is TRBJ2-6, the V gene TRBV6-1; TRBD1 is a possible D gene (5 bases). Per germline, CDR1 MNHNS and CDR2 SASEGT. CDR3 size: 14 residues. The germline V and J ends were trimmed by 7 bases and 2 bases, with 9 bases remaining between them. CDR3 region: CASKSQAGANVLTF. The CDR3 nucleotides are TGTGCCAGCAAGTCACAGGCTGGGGCCAACGTCCTGACTTTC.

The chain is built from TRBV11-2 and TRBJ2-3; maybe TRBD2 (5 bases). V lost 0 bases, J lost 8 bases, and 9 bases lay in between. CDR1 and CDR2 (germline): SGHAT, FQNNGV. The CDR3 sequence is 13 residues long. For the CDR3, the DNA is TGTGCCAGCAGCTTAGATCTAGCCCGTACGCAGTATTTT. Amino acid sequence: CASSLDLARTQYF.

This sequence joins TRBV7-9 and TRBJ2-1; perhaps D is TRBD1 or TRBD2 (6 bases each). V lost 7 bases, J lost 6 bases, and 28 bases lay in between. The CDR3 loop spans 18 amino acids. Per germline, CDR1 SEHNR and CDR2 FQNEAQ (reference sequence). In DNA form, the CDR3 reads TGTGCCAGCACCCACAGGGACGGAGGGCGCTACGGTATCAATGAGCAGTTCTTC. The encoded protein is CASTHRDGGRYGINEQFF. The whole variable domain, remainder taken from reference TRBV7-9 and TRBJ2-1, is DTGVSQNPRHKITKRGQNVTFRCDPISEHNRLYWYRQTLGQGPEFLTYFQNEAQLEKSRLLSDRFSAERPKGSFSTLEIQRTEQGDSAMYLCASTHRDGGRYGINEQFFGPGTRLTVL.

This clone appeared once. The gene calls are TRBV18 and TRBJ2-5, with D perhaps TRBD2 (6 bases). CDR3 length: 13 residues. V shed 3 bases and J shed 2 bases, with 7 bases lying between them. The germline V gene has CDR1 KGHSH and CDR2 LQKENI. The CDR3 DNA reads as TGTGCCAGCTCACCGAGCGGGCAAGAGACCCAGTACTTC. Protein product: CASSPSGQETQYF. The full variable domain, completed using reference TRBV18 and TRBJ2-5, is NAGVMQNPRHLVRRRGQEARLRCSPMKGHSHVYWYRQLPEEGLKFMVYLQKENIIDESGMPKERFSAEFPKEGPSILRIQQVVRGDSAAYFCASSPSGQETQYFGPGTRLLVL.

There are a few counts of this clone. The chain is built from TRBV6-5 and TRBJ2-5, with 11 positions matching TRBD1. The CDR3 is made up of 12 amino acids. Looked up from germline, CDR1 is MNHEY and CDR2 is SVGAGI. V shed 6 bases and J 7 bases; nucleotides not matched to a gene: 1. The CDR3 spells CASRGTGGTQYF. For the CDR3, the DNA is TGTGCCAGCAGGGGGACAGGGGGGACCCAGTACTTC.

The J gene is TRBJ1-5, the V gene TRBV27; D remains ambiguous. Deletions cut 5 bases from V and 4 bases from J, with 12 bases between. Looked up from germline, CDR1 is MNHEY and CDR2 is SMNVEV (reference sequence). The CDR3 totals 14 residues. The CDR3 loop is CASSTIGRNQPQHF. The CDR3 coding sequence is TGTGCCAGCAGTACTATCGGCCGAAATCAGCCCCAGCATTTT.

This clone was detected only a few times. V gene TRBV11-2 combines with J gene TRBJ2-3; 10 bases align to TRBD2. The J segment lost 9 bases and the V segment lost 0 bases, leaving 15 bases of the junction unmatched. Germline CDR1 reads SGHAT; CDR2 reads FQNNGV. This CDR3 is built from 18 residues. The CDR3 bases are TGTGCCAGCAGCTTAGATATAGGTAGCGGGGGGTCCTATACCACGCAGTATTTT. It specifies CASSLDIGSGGSYTTQYF. Full variable domain (remainder filled in from reference TRBV11-2 and TRBJ2-3): EAGVAQSPRYKIIEKRQSVAFWCNPISGHATLYWYQQILGQGPKLLIQFQNNGVVDDSQLPKDRFSAERLKGVDSTLKIQPAKLEDSAVYLCASSLDIGSGGSYTTQYFGPGTRLTVL.

The chain has TRBV27 and TRBJ2-7; D possibly uses TRBD1 or TRBD2 (5 bases each). CDR3 size: 15 residues. Germline V gene data show CDR1 as MNHEY and CDR2 as SMNVEV (reference sequence). Trimming took 3 bases from V and 0 from J, leaving 12 bases between them. The DNA of the CDR3 is TGTGCCAGCAGTTTTGGGGGAGAGAACTCCTACGAGCAGTACTTC. The encoded protein is CASSFGGENSYEQYF.

The V and J genes are TRBV19 and TRBJ1-1, with 8 bases aligning to TRBD1. Germline lookup yields CDR1 LNHDA and CDR2 SQIVND (reference sequence). The CDR3 spans 14 residues. The junction had 7 bases not matched to a gene; V was cut back by 8 bases and J by 2 bases. The CDR3 DNA reads as TGTGCCAGTTTCCGGGACAGGCTTAACACTGAAGCTTTCTTT. Amino acids: CASFRDRLNTEAFF.

A single count supports this clone. The genes are TRBV19 and TRBJ2-1, with 11 bases lining up with TRBD2. Germline values: CDR1 LNHDA, CDR2 SQIVND (reference sequence). This CDR3 region has 15 residues. V lost 4 bases, J lost 7 bases, and 6 bases stayed unmatched. The CDR3 loop is CASSTLAGGGNEQFF. In DNA, the CDR3 is TGTGCCAGTAGTACCCTAGCGGGGGGAGGGAATGAGCAGTTCTTC.

This sequence joins TRBV7-9 and TRBJ2-7, with 7 bases fitting TRBD1. The CDR3 consists of 18 residues. Looked up from germline, CDR1 is SEHNR and CDR2 is FQNEAQ (reference sequence). Trimming at V came to 6 bases and at J to 0 bases, leaving 17 bases not matched to a gene. The CDR3 reads CASRHLRDSQASSYEQYF. CDR3 sequence (DNA): TGTGCCAGCAGACACCTCCGGGACAGCCAAGCCAGCTCCTACGAGCAGTACTTC. The full variable domain, rest sourced from reference TRBV7-9 and TRBJ2-7, is DTGVSQNPRHKITKRGQNVTFRCDPISEHNRLYWYRQTLGQGPEFLTYFQNEAQLEKSRLLSDRFSAERPKGSFSTLEIQRTEQGDSAMYLCASRHLRDSQASSYEQYFGPGTRLTVT.

V and J are TRBV19 and TRBJ2-1, with TRBD1 as a possible D gene (5 bases). Per germline, CDR1 LNHDA and CDR2 SQIVND (reference sequence). V dropped 3 bases and J dropped 0 bases, with 12 bases sitting between them. The CDR3 consists of 16 residues. CDR3 residues: CASSIAPRGSYNEQFF. The CDR3 DNA reads as TGTGCCAGTAGTATCGCCCCTAGGGGCTCCTACAATGAGCAGTTCTTC.

The chain's CDR3 is CASIGQLPTNEKLFF. The CDR3 DNA reads TGTGCCAGCATAGGGCAGCTACCAACTAATGAAAAACTGTTTTTT. The chain uses TRBV6-1 and TRBJ1-4; D not resolved. CDR3 length equals 15 residues. V gave up 7 bases and J gave up 0 bases, with 12 bases separating them. Per germline, CDR1 MNHNS and CDR2 SASEGT.

CDR3 in DNA: TGCGCCAGCAGCCAAGCGGACTCACAGGATACGCAGTATTTT. Its protein is CASSQADSQDTQYF. This sequence joins TRBV4-1 and TRBJ2-3, with D perhaps TRBD2 (5 bases). The CDR3 has 14 residues. Germline-derived CDR1 and CDR2 are MGHRA and YSYEKL. V dropped 1 base and J dropped 6 bases, with 11 bases sitting between them.